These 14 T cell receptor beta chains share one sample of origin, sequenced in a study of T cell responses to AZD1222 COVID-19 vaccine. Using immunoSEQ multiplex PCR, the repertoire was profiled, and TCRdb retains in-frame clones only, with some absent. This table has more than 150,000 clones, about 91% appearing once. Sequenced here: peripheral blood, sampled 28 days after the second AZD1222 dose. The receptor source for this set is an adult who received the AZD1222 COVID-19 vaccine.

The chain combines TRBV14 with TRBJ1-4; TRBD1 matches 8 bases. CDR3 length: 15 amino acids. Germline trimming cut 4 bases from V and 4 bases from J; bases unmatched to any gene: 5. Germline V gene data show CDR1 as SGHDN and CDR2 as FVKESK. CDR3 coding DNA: TGTGCCAGCAGCCGAAGGACAGGGAATAATGAAAAACTGTTTTTT. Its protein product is CASSRRTGNNEKLFF.

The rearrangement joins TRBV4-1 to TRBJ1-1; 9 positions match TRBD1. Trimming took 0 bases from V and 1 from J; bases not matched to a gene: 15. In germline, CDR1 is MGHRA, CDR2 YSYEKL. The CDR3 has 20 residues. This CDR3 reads CASSQDTRPGQGRGNTEAFF. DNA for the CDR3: TGCGCCAGCAGCCAAGATACCCGACCCGGACAGGGGAGGGGGAACACTGAAGCTTTCTTT.

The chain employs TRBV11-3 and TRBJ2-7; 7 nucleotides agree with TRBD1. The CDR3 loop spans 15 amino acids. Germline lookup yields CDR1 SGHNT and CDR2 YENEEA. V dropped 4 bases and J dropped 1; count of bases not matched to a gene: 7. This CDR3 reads CASSYGTGESYEQYF. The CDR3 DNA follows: TGTGCCAGCAGCTATGGAACAGGGGAATCCTACGAGCAGTACTTC.

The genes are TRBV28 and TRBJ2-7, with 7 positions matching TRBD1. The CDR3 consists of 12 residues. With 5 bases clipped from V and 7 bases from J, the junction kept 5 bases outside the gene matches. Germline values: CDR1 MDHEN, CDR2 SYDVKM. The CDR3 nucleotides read TGTGCCAGCAGTGTTACAGGGGAGGAGCAGTACTTC. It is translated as CASSVTGEEQYF.

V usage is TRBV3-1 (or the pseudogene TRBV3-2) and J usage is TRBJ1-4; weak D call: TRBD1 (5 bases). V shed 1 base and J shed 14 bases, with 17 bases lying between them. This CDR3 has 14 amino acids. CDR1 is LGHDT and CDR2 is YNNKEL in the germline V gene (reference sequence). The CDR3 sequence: CASSQAGGGYNLFF. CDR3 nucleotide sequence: TGTGCCAGCAGCCAAGCGGGGGGGGGTTATAATCTGTTTTTT.

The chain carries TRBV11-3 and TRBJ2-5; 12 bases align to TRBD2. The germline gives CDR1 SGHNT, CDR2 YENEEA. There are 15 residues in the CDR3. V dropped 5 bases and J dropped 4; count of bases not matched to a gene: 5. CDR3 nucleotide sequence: TGTGCCAGCAGCGCTAGCGGGGGGGTCACAGAGACCCAGTACTTC. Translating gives CASSASGGVTETQYF.

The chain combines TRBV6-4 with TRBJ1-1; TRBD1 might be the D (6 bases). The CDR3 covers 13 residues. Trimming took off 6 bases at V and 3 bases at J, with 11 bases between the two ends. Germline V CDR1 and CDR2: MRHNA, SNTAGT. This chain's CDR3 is CASRRDIYTEAFF. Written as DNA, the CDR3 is TGTGCCAGCAGGAGGGACATCTACACTGAAGCTTTCTTT.

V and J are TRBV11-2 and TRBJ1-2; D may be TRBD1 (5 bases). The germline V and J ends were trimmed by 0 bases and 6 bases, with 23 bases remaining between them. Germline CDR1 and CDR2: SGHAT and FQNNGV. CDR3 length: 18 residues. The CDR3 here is CASSLDSRTFYIANGYTF. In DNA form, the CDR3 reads TGTGCCAGCAGCTTAGATTCCAGGACATTTTATATCGCAAATGGCTACACCTTC.

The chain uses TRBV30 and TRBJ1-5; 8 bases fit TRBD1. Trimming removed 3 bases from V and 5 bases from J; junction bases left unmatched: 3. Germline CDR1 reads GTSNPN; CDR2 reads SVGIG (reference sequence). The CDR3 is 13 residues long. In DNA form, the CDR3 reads TGTGCCTGGAGCGAGGACAGGGATCAGCCCCAGCATTTT. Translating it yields CAWSEDRDQPQHF.

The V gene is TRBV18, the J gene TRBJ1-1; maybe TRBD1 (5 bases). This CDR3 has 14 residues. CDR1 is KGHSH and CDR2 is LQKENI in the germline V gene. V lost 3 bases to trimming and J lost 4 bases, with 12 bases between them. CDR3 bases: TGTGCCAGCTCACCCCTAAGGGACGGCACTGAAGCTTTCTTT. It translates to CASSPLRDGTEAFF.

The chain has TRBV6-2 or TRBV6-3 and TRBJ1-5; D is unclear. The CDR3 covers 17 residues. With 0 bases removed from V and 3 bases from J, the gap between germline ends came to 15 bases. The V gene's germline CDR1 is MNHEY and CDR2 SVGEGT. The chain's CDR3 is CASSYSRQSVSNQPQHF. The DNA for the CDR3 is TGTGCCAGCAGTTACTCGAGGCAGTCCGTATCCAATCAGCCCCAGCATTTT.

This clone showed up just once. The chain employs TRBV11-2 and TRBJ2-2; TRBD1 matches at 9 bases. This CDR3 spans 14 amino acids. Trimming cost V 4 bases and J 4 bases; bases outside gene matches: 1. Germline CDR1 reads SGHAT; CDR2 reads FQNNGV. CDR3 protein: CASSWTGVTGELFF. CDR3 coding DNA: TGTGCCAGCAGCTGGACAGGGGTCACCGGGGAGCTGTTTTTT.

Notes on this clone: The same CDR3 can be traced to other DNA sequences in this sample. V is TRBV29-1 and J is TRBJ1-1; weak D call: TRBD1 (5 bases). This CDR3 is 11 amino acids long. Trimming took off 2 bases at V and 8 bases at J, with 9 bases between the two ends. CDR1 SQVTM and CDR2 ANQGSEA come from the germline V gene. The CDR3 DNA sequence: TGCAGCGTTGAAAGGGGCAGGGAAGCTTTCTTT. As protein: CSVERGREAFF.

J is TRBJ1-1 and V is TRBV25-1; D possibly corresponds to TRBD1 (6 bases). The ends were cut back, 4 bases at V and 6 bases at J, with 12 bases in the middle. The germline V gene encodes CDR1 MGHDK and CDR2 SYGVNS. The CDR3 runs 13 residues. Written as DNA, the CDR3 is TGTGCCAGCAGTGTCACAGGGTTCTCTGAAGCTTTCTTT. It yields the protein CASSVTGFSEAFF.